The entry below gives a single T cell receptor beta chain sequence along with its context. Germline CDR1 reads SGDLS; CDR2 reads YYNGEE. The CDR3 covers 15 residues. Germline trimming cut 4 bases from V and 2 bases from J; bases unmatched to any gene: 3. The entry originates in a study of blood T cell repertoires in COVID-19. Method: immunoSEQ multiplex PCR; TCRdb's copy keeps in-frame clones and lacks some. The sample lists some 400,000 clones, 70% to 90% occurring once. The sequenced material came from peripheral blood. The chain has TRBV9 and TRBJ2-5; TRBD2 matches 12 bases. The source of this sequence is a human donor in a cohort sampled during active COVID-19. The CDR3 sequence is CASSHLAGGQETQYF. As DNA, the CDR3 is TGTGCCAGCAGCCACCTAGCGGGAGGGCAAGAGACCCAGTACTTC.